This TCR beta chain came from a study of vaccination and CD4 T cells after COVID-19. Study information: According to the study, participants were given two doses of BNT162b2 or mRNA-1273 vaccine. Researchers treated cells with overlapping spike peptides taken from SARS-CoV-2, HCoV-NL63, HCoV-OC43 and HCoV-229E. Blood was drawn a median about 75 days post second dose, range 14 to 241.

This clonotype was observed a few times. As yet, its antigen is unknown. Sequence data for DNA of cultured CD4+ T cells were generated by the Oncomine TCR Beta short-read assay. TCRdb itself ran the PCR reads through MiXCR, one entry per CDR3 protein. The sample includes approximately 17,000 distinct CDR3 sequences, 25% to 40% of them seen just once. Noted treatment: approximately 11-day PBMC culture with coronavirus spike peptide pools or control peptides (ViraFEST assay). Once cultured around 10 days, CD4+ T cells underwent isolation by negative selection. The sequence was obtained from a human donor with COVID-19. Sequenced: cultured CD4+ T cells from blood.

CDR3 nucleotide sequence: TGTGCCAGCGGATTCCGGGACAGGGGTTCACCCCTCCACTTT. Translating gives CASGFRDRGSPLHF. The gene calls are TRBV27 and TRBJ1-6, with 10 nucleotides matching TRBD1. Germline V gives CDR1 MNHEY, CDR2 SMNVEV (reference sequence). With 8 bases clipped from V and 9 bases from J, the junction kept 7 bases outside the gene matches. This CDR3 contains 14 residues.